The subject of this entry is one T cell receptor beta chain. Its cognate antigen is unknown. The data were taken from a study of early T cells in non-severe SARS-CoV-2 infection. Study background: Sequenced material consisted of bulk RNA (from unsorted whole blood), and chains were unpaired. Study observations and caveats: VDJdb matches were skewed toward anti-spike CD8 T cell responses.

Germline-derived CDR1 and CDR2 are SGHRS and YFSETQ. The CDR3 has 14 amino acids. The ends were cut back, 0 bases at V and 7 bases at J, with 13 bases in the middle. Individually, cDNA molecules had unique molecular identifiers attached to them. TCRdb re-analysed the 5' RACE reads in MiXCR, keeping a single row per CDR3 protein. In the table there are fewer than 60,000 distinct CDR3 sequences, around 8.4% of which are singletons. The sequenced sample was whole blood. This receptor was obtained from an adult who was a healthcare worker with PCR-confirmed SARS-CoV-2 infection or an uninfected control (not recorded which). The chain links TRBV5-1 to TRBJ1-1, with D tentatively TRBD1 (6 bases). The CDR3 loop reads CASSLDRASVEAFF. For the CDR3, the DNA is TGCGCCAGCAGCTTGGACAGGGCATCGGTTGAAGCTTTCTTT.